This passage covers 5 T cell receptor beta chains from one sample sequenced in a study of PD-1 blockade in classical Hodgkin lymphoma. Regarding time point: cycle 4 day 1 (C4D1), after around six weeks of nivolumab. All patients relapsed after autologous stem cell transplantation, and brentuximab vedotin exposure varied. Clones were sequenced by immunoSEQ multiplex PCR, and TCRdb holds only the in-frame ones, with some missing. The sample records about 50,000 clones, roughly 89% being singletons. Sample: peripheral blood mononuclear cells (PBMCs), taken before the fourth cycle of nivolumab. All receptors come from a human donor with classical Hodgkin lymphoma.

This sequence joins TRBV6-6 and TRBJ2-2; no reliable D call. Deletions cut 0 bases from V and 4 bases from J, with 9 bases between. Germline lookup yields CDR1 MNHNY and CDR2 SVGAGI (reference sequence). The CDR3 runs 15 residues. CDR3 protein: CASSYSSSATGELFF. The CDR3 DNA sequence: TGTGCCAGCAGTTACTCGTCGTCAGCCACCGGGGAGCTGTTTTTT.

V gene TRBV6-6 combines with J gene TRBJ2-3; 14 bases are shared with TRBD2. The length of the CDR3 is 15 residues. V shed 6 bases and J 14 bases; nucleotides not matched to a gene: 13. Germline loops: CDR1 MNHNY, CDR2 SVGAGI (reference sequence). CDR3 coding DNA: TGTGCCAGCAGATACCCCCTGGGACTAGCGGGAGAAGGGTATTTT. Translating gives CASRYPLGLAGEGYF.

CDR3 sequence reads: CSARTRYEQYF. The CDR3 bases are TGCAGTGCTAGGACGCGCTACGAGCAGTACTTC. This rearrangement joins TRBV20-1 to TRBJ2-7; D is unclear. The CDR3 length is 11 residues. V was clipped by 3 bases and J by 3 bases, with 6 bases between them. Germline CDR1 is DFQATT and CDR2 is SNEGSKA (reference sequence).

CDR3 sequence reads: CASSYTLAAEQYF. The CDR3 bases are TGTGCCAGCAGTTACACTCTAGCGGCCGAGCAGTACTTC. The J gene is TRBJ2-7, the V gene TRBV6-5; 7 bases are shared with TRBD2. The CDR3 extends over 13 amino acids. Germline loops: CDR1 MNHEY, CDR2 SVGAGI. J was trimmed by 6 bases and V by 2 bases; bases with no gene match: 4.

The V and J genes are TRBV5-1 and TRBJ2-5; 8 bases fit TRBD1. This CDR3 is 14 amino acids long. The V segment lost 4 bases and the J segment 5 bases; nucleotides outside the gene matches: 7. From germline, CDR1 is SGHRS and CDR2 YFSETQ. CDR3 in amino acids: CASSNGQGGETQYF. The CDR3 DNA follows: TGCGCCAGCAGCAACGGACAGGGCGGCGAGACCCAGTACTTC. The full variable domain, its missing parts supplied by reference TRBV5-1 and TRBJ2-5, is KAGVTQTPRYLIKTRGQQVTLSCSPISGHRSVSWYQQTPGQGLQFLFEYFSETQRNKGNFPGRFSGRQFSNSRSEMNVSTLELGDSALYLCASSNGQGGETQYFGPGTRLLVL.